This T cell receptor (beta chain) was recorded in a study of CD8 T cells in Susac syndrome. The RNA, roughly 0.45 to 1 ug, was put through reverse transcription using random hexamers. TCRdb redid the calling of the immunoSEQ multiplex PCR reads with MiXCR, one entry per CDR3 protein. The sample records about 300,000 distinct CDR3 sequences, around 91% being singletons. TCR beta sequences were obtained from blood CD8+ and CD4+ T cells. Relapsing-remitting disease, either stable or active, was present in the multiple sclerosis controls, who were treatment-naive patients. Both CD4+ and CD8+ T cells were negatively isolated, and TEMRA cells underwent FACS enrichment. This CDR3 is built from 15 residues. Germline-derived CDR1 and CDR2 are SGDLS and YYNGEE. With 3 bases clipped from V and 0 bases from J, the junction kept 6 bases outside the gene matches.

This sequence was found in a human donor with multiple sclerosis. The sequencing input was CD8+ T cells from PBMCs. V usage is TRBV9 and J usage is TRBJ2-7; the match to TRBD1 covers 7 bases. DNA of the CDR3: TGTGCCAGCAGCGAGAGGACAGGTCTCTCCTACGAGCAGTACTTC. Translated, it gives CASSERTGLSYEQYF. The full variable domain, its missing parts supplied by reference TRBV9 and TRBJ2-7, is DSGVTQTPKHLITATGQRVTLRCSPRSGDLSVYWYQQSLDQGLQFLIQYYNGEERAKGNILERFSAQQFPDLHSELNLSSLELGDSALYFCASSERTGLSYEQYFGPGTRLTVT.